This T cell receptor beta chain was recorded in a study of shared clonotypes between healthy human individuals (dated by TCRdb to 2019 to 2021). About the investigation overall: The cohort comprised two women and a few men aged 18 to 49 years. Per donor, three plates each were used for CD4 naive and CD4 memory, two for CD8 naive, and one for CD8 memory. To estimate repertoire size and how much clonotypes are shared between individuals, the study performed deep sequencing of blood TCR repertoires from about 5 healthy adults. Different laboratories and diverse techniques were used to prepare libraries and sequence TCR repertoires, to increase sequencing depth and limit assay-specific biases. Per donor, leukapheresis produced somewhere between about 0.94 and 9.5 billion PBMCs.

From the cysteine through the phenylalanine, the CDR3 covers 12 amino acids. Only CDR3 DNA remains: 36 bases, in frame from the first base. Deletion took 0 bases off V and 7 bases off J, with a span of 4 bases between the germline ends. From the germline V gene, CDR1 is SGHTS and CDR2 is YDEGEE. The donors were healthy, HIV-negative adults who had no recently reported acute infections or vaccinations. All donors were Caucasian adults living in Nashville, Tennessee, USA. CD4+ T cells were enriched through magnetic negative selection, after which naive cells were positively selected on CD45RA and the remaining negative fraction served as the memory subset. Blood was collected by leukapheresis, and PBMCs were isolated by Ficoll-Histopaque density gradient centrifugation and then cryopreserved in liquid nitrogen vapor phase. Analytical flow cytometry was used to check the purity and quantity of each magnetically sorted T cell population. Each sorted fraction had its genomic DNA isolated and then quantified by UV absorbance on a Nanodrop 2000c.

Using the deep immunoSEQ assay, multiplex PCR amplified TCR CDR3 regions from genomic DNA. Genomic DNA extracted from each cell subset was distributed evenly over all wells of several immunoSEQ 96-well plates, and each plate served as one replicate. Each replicate PCR for sorted subsets received roughly 200 ng genomic DNA, equal to 28,000 or so T cell genomes. Purified libraries were quantified with a Qubit 3.0 fluorometer, sized on a Bioanalyzer 2100, and re-quantified with the KAPA Library Quantification kit. A separate single-read 150-cycle Illumina NextSeq 550 flow cell was used to sequence each immunoSEQ 96-well plate. Concerning the study's data processing: Because only junctional sequences without quality scores were contained in the immunoSEQ output, filtering matching that applied to full-length reads could not be performed. Sequences were annotated with PyIR, a Python wrapper for IgBLAST v1.9, and V/J genes and CDR3 were assigned using IMGT germline references. Reads were removed for weak V/J assignments (E-value above 1e-6), missing CDR3, stop codons, out-of-frame junctions, or ambiguous translated residues. V3J clonotypes were defined as sequences sharing an identical inferred V gene, J gene, and CDR3 amino acid sequence. Percentage overlap between repertoires was calculated by dividing the number of shared unique clonotypes by the size of the smaller repertoire. RTK rarefaction, the Chao1 estimator, and Recon v2.1 estimates of unobserved clonotypes were used to assess repertoire richness. For all TCRbeta clonotypes obtained by the gDNA method from four donors, generation probabilities were computed with OLGA. TCRdb provides this immuneACCESS table in a form limited to in-frame rearrangements. Some clones are lacking; in checked studies, under half of them reflect an unresolved V gene, and why the rest are absent is not known. V and J calls and clone size are those listed in that table; D and trimming were worked out from the DNA. For this sample there are 800,000 to 1,200,000 clones; approximately 78% appear just once. The ten largest account for around 0.47% of the sample.

In the case of this clone: What this receptor recognizes is not known. No much larger clonotype is one base removed from it; base qualities were not supplied.

The paper's findings and limits, for the study overall: Pairwise subsampling led to the expectation that sequencing depth would affect the degree of clonotype sharing among donors. Only blood was sampled, and tissue TCR repertoires likely differ from those in blood. Larger estimated clonotype richness was generally found for naive subsets than for memory subsets. Because the study included a small number of donors, the genetic and exposure-history diversity represented was limited. Even with the large sequencing depth, rarefaction of the sorted-subset datasets indicated that sequencing was incomplete. Compared with non-shared clonotypes, the clonotypes found in all four sorted-subset donors had higher generation probabilities. When four donors were compared, the shared fraction of clonotypes was about 5.5% for naive CD4, 3% to 4% for naive CD8, 2% to 2.5% for memory CD4, and under 0.5% for memory CD8.

This sequence was found in a man between 18 and 29 years old in good health. Some clones in this sample may be carry-over from other donors' samples. This sequence uses TRBV5-8 and TRBJ2-2; the D gene cannot be named for sure. Sample: memory CD4+ T cells from PBMCs. What this sample's cell subset or site label stands for: CD45RA-negative fraction. The DNA sequence follows: TGTGCCAGCAGCTTGGTCTACGGGGAGCTGTTTTTT. This is translated as CASSLVYGELFF.